The source of this TCR beta chain is a study of T cell changes during pregnancy in multiple sclerosis. Deletions cut 8 bases from V and 4 bases from J, with 22 bases between. CDR3 size: 16 residues. The germline V gene has CDR1 SNHLY and CDR2 FYNNEI. Profiled with immunoSEQ multiplex PCR; TCRdb holds only in-frame clones, not every one. The repertoire consists of some 130,000 clones, with about 96% occurring once and the leading ten covering less than 0.55%. The chain has TRBV2 and TRBJ2-3; D is possibly TRBD1 (5 bases). Sample: peripheral blood, taken after pregnancy. This TCR was sampled from a female donor with multiple sclerosis, enrolled in a pregnancy study. The CDR3 protein is CASGEDGAGIADTQYF. The CDR3 DNA follows: TGTGCCAGCGGGGAAGATGGGGCAGGGATCGCAGATACGCAGTATTTT. Together with reference TRBV2 and TRBJ2-3, the CDR3 gives the full variable domain: EPEVTQTPSHQVTQMGQEVILRCVPISNHLYFYWYRQILGQKVEFLVSFYNNEISEKSEIFDDQFSVERPDGSNFTLKIRSTKLEDSAMYFCASGEDGAGIADTQYFGPGTRLTVL.